Listed below are T cell receptor beta chains from one sample, sequenced in a study of blood T cell repertoires in COVID-19. Assay: immunoSEQ multiplex PCR; the TCRdb copy retains only in-frame clones and omits some. In the table there are tens of thousands of clones, roughly 88% of which are singletons. Sequenced input: peripheral blood. The receptors were sampled from an elderly woman with acute or convalescent COVID-19. CDR3s include the opening cysteine and the closing phenylalanine or tryptophan. D genes are given only for firm matches. Clone size appears in some rows only: once, few, many, or a class for an expanded clone.

j_gene,d_gene,abundance,v_gene,CDR3aa,CDR3nt
TRBJ1-2,NA,NA,TRBV10-1,CASSESQNYGYTF,TGCGCCAGCAGTGAGTCCCAGAACTATGGCTACACCTTC
TRBJ2-1,NA,NA,TRBV11-1,CASSRLSSRHNEQFF,TGTGCCAGCAGCCGTTTGTCTAGCCGCCACAATGAGCAGTTCTTC
TRBJ1-3,NA,NA,TRBV6-6,CASSHFEGAGNTIYF,TGTGCCAGCAGTCACTTTGAGGGAGCTGGAAACACCATATATTTT
TRBJ1-2,NA,NA,TRBV28,CASSPNEGRGHGYTF,TGTGCCAGCAGTCCAAACGAGGGGCGGGGTCATGGCTACACCTTC
TRBJ2-5,NA,NA,TRBV19,CASSIKETQYF,TGTGCCAGTAGTATTAAAGAGACCCAGTACTTC
TRBJ1-3,TRBD1,NA,TRBV2,CASSESRDRTGNTIYF,TGTGCCAGCAGTGAAAGTCGGGACAGGACTGGAAACACCATATATTTT
TRBJ2-5,NA,NA,TRBV5-4,CASSLEARVGETQYF,TGTGCCAGCAGCTTGGAGGCTAGAGTAGGAGAGACCCAGTACTTC
TRBJ1-6,TRBD1,NA,TRBV5-1,CASSLEQGEYSPLHF,TGCGCCAGCAGCTTGGAACAGGGGGAGTATTCACCCCTCCACTTT
TRBJ2-3,NA,NA,TRBV5-1,CASSLEPLTTDTQYF,TGCGCCAGCAGCTTGGAACCCCTAACCACAGATACGCAGTATTTT
TRBJ2-7,NA,few,TRBV7-2,CASSRIYEQYF,TGTGCCAGCAGCCGTATTTACGAGCAGTACTTC
TRBJ1-2,TRBD1,NA,TRBV29-1,CSADTGGYGYTF,TGCAGCGCAGATACAGGGGGATATGGCTACACCTTC
TRBJ1-2,TRBD1,NA,TRBV14,CASSQDRGSGYTF,TGTGCCAGCAGCCAGGACAGGGGAAGTGGCTACACCTTC
TRBJ1-6,TRBD1,NA,TRBV11-2,CASSLGQGWGSPLHF,TGTGCCAGCAGCTTAGGACAGGGTTGGGGATCACCCCTCCACTTT
TRBJ1-1,NA,NA,TRBV5-1,CASSLSGVYTEAFF,TGCGCCAGCAGCTTGTCAGGCGTCTACACTGAAGCTTTCTTT
TRBJ2-3,TRBD2,NA,TRBV28,CASSLDSGGAVDTQYF,TGTGCCAGCAGTTTAGATAGCGGGGGGGCCGTAGATACGCAGTATTTT
TRBJ2-3,NA,NA,TRBV6-6,CASRHLTRLGTDTQYF,TGTGCCAGCAGGCACCTAACTAGACTCGGCACAGATACGCAGTATTTT
TRBJ2-2,TRBD2,NA,TRBV5-1,CASSSTMTSGGANTGELFF,TGCGCCAGCAGCTCCACGATGACTAGCGGGGGGGCGAACACCGGGGAGCTGTTTTTT
TRBJ1-1,NA,NA,TRBV10-3,CAISEVGGTEAFF,TGTGCCATCAGTGAGGTAGGGGGCACTGAAGCTTTCTTT
TRBJ2-3,NA,NA,TRBV7-9,CASSLAQDTDTQYF,TGTGCCAGCAGCTTAGCACAGGACACAGATACGCAGTATTTT
TRBJ1-5,NA,NA,TRBV3-1/TRBV3-2,CASSPGGVRNQPQHF,TGTGCCAGCAGCCCCGGGGGGGTTCGGAATCAGCCCCAGCATTTT
TRBJ1-2,NA,NA,TRBV10-3,CAISEFSLRGYTF,TGTGCCATCAGTGAGTTCTCACTCCGGGGCTACACCTTC
TRBJ1-6,NA,NA,TRBV11-2,CASSLEDSTYNSPLHF,TGTGCCAGCAGCTTAGAAGACAGCACCTATAATTCACCCCTCCACTTT
TRBJ2-1,NA,NA,TRBV5-3,CARNLTKPYNEQFF,TGTGCCAGAAACCTAACCAAACCCTACAATGAGCAGTTCTTC
TRBJ1-1,TRBD1,NA,TRBV7-6,CASSRRQGTEAFF,TGTGCCAGCAGCCGCAGACAGGGCACTGAAGCTTTCTTT
TRBJ2-5,TRBD2,NA,TRBV19,CASSVQASGGEETQYF,TGTGCCAGCTCAGTGCAGGCTAGCGGGGGGGAAGAGACCCAGTACTTC
TRBJ1-1,TRBD1,NA,TRBV28,CASSQQGARLTEAFF,TGTGCCAGCAGTCAGCAGGGGGCGCGGCTCACTGAAGCTTTCTTT
TRBJ1-1,NA,NA,TRBV11-3,CASSPGRHGAFF,TGTGCCAGCAGCCCCGGGAGGCACGGGGCTTTCTTT
TRBJ1-5,NA,NA,TRBV28,CASSSPGGGNQPQHF,TGTGCCAGCAGTTCCCCCGGGGGTGGCAATCAGCCCCAGCATTTT
TRBJ2-1,NA,NA,TRBV9,CASSVAGPASYNEQFF,TGTGCCAGCAGCGTAGCTGGGCCAGCCTCCTACAATGAGCAGTTCTTC
TRBJ2-3,TRBD2,NA,TRBV5-4,CASSSSGTKSTDTQYF,TGTGCCAGCAGCTCCTCCGGGACTAAGAGCACAGATACGCAGTATTTT
TRBJ1-2,NA,NA,TRBV6-6,CASSYPERGIYGYTF,TGTGCCAGCAGTTACCCAGAGCGGGGGATTTATGGCTACACCTTC
TRBJ1-2,TRBD1,NA,TRBV6-5,CASSPPGGYGYTF,TGTGCCAGCAGCCCCCCAGGGGGCTATGGCTACACCTTC
TRBJ1-1,NA,NA,TRBV6-1,CASSEGSRWGRTEAFF,TGTGCCAGCAGTGAAGGATCAAGGTGGGGGAGGACTGAAGCTTTCTTT
TRBJ1-2,TRBD1,NA,TRBV28,CASSQGALYGYTF,TGTGCCAGCAGTCAGGGGGCACTATATGGCTACACCTTC
TRBJ1-5,NA,NA,TRBV3-1/TRBV3-2,CASSQASGDNQPQHF,TGTGCCAGCAGCCAGGCCTCAGGCGACAATCAGCCCCAGCATTTT
TRBJ2-7,TRBD2,NA,TRBV4-1,CASSQQTSGRPYEQYF,TGCGCCAGCAGCCAACAGACTAGCGGGAGACCATACGAGCAGTACTTC
TRBJ1-1,TRBD1,NA,TRBV14,CASSQTRTGGTEAFF,TGTGCCAGCAGCCAGACCAGGACAGGAGGCACTGAAGCTTTCTTT
TRBJ2-3,NA,NA,TRBV19,CASTSVAGASTDTQYF,TGTGCCAGTACCTCCGTCGCGGGGGCTTCCACAGATACGCAGTATTTT
TRBJ1-5,NA,few,TRBV15,CATSRDSGFNQPQHF,TGTGCCACCAGCAGAGATTCAGGGTTCAATCAGCCCCAGCATTTT
TRBJ2-5,NA,NA,TRBV3-1/TRBV3-2,CASSQGGPQETQYF,TGTGCCAGCAGCCAAGGGGGGCCCCAAGAGACCCAGTACTTC
TRBJ2-2,TRBD2,NA,TRBV27,CASSPTSGNPGELFF,TGTGCCAGCAGTCCGACTAGCGGGAACCCCGGGGAGCTGTTTTTT
TRBJ1-4,NA,NA,TRBV19,CASSTTGVVEKLFF,TGTGCCAGTAGTACGACCGGGGTTGTAGAAAAACTGTTTTTT
TRBJ2-7,TRBD1,NA,TRBV7-8,CASSSRRGTVLYEQYF,TGTGCCAGCAGCTCGCGGAGAGGGACAGTCCTCTACGAGCAGTACTTC
TRBJ1-6,TRBD1,NA,TRBV3-1/TRBV3-2,CASSLFRDRGRSPLHF,TGTGCCAGCAGCCTCTTCCGGGACAGGGGAAGATCACCCCTCCACTTT
TRBJ2-1,TRBD1,NA,TRBV7-8,CASSSGTGDYNEQFF,TGTGCCAGCAGCTCCGGGACAGGGGACTACAATGAGCAGTTCTTC